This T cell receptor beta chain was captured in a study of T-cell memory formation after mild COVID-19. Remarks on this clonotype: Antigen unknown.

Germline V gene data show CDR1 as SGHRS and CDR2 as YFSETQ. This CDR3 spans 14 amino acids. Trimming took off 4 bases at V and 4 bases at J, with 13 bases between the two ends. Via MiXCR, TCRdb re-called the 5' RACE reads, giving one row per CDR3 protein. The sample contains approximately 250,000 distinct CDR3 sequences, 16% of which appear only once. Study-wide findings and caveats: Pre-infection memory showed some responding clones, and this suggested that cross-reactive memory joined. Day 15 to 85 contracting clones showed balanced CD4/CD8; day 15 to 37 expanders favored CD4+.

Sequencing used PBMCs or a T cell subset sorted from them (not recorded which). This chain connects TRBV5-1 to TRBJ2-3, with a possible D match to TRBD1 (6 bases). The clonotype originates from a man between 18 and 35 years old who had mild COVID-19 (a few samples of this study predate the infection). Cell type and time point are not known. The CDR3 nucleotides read TGCGCCAGCAGCCTCTCCCGGACAGCAGATACGCAGTATTTT. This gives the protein CASSLSRTADTQYF.